This T cell receptor (beta chain) was captured in a study of blood T cell repertoires in COVID-19 (dated by TCRdb to about 2020). As for the study more broadly: The collaborator samples originated in the United States, Italy and Spain and spanned the acute and convalescent phases of COVID-19. The material from the prospective study consisted of cDNA or gDNA derived from T cells, B-cell-depleted T cells, or PBMCs. Subjects who had been exposed to COVID-19, were actively infected with it, or had recovered from it provided the deeply sampled blood TCRbeta repertoires that made up the dataset. The repertoires were released in a freely available public database intended as a resource for research on the immune response to SARS-CoV-2. Samples were obtained from the ongoing ImmuneRACE study (first 160 participants) and from 1,254 subjects provided by 6 global collaborators. The sample metadata nearly always contained a de-identified subject ID, COVID-19 status, age in years and sex. Where available, HLA class I and class II types were obtained from metadata supplied by the sample provider rather than from assay-based typing. Overall study results and their limits: Clinical and demographic metadata were provided uncurated, with the amount varying by source and participant.

Measured from the cysteine to the phenylalanine, the CDR3 is 14 residues long. Left in the record is the CDR3 DNA by itself, 42 bases read in frame from the first base. Deletion took 4 bases off V and 2 bases off J, with a span of 12 bases between the germline ends. CDR1 and CDR2 (SNHLY, FYNNEI) derive from the germline V gene. Whole blood was collected in K2EDTA tubes by collaborating institutions according to the institutions' own protocols. For TCRbeta analysis, collaborators shipped samples in one of three forms: frozen whole blood, isolated PBMCs, or DNA extracted from either of those sample types. In regard to this clone: The antigen it binds to is not known. No quality values exist for individual bases; no much larger clone is one base distant.

The immunoSEQ Assay, a bias-controlled multiplex PCR, was used to amplify TCRbeta CDR3 regions from genomic DNA. Per the source publication's procedure: The number of nucleated cells in each sample was estimated by amplification of reference gene primers within the assay. To quantify the absolute abundance of each unique TCRbeta CDR3 rearrangement, sequence reads were collapsed and filtered. For each sample, productive Simpson clonality was calculated as the square root of Simpson's diversity index over productive rearrangements. The table comes from immuneACCESS by way of TCRdb, which keeps in-frame sequences with V and J called. Part of the clones is missing from these tables; in studies checked, under half for an unresolved V gene and the rest for unknown reasons. V and J calls plus clone size are reproduced from that table; the DNA served to infer D and trimming. The sample has about 26,000 clones on record, about 90% of them singletons. Together, the top ten hold roughly 7.6% of the sample.

The chain employs TRBV2 and TRBJ2-7; TRBD1 is a weak D gene call, 5 bases matching. This receptor was obtained from a human donor in a cohort sampled during active COVID-19. Source material: peripheral blood. The DNA is TGTGCCAGCAGTGTTGGGGCGCCGACCTACGAGCAGTACTTC. It codes for CASSVGAPTYEQYF. The entire variable domain, with the stretches around the CDR3 drawn from the reference TRBV2 and TRBJ2-7 proteins, is EPEVTQTPSHQVTQMGQEVILRCVPISNHLYFYWYRQILGQKVEFLVSFYNNEISEKSEIFDDQFSVERPDGSNFTLKIRSTKLEDSAMYFCASSVGAPTYEQYFGPGTRLTVT.